This T cell receptor beta chain was identified during a study of cytomegalovirus exposure and HLA in healthy donors. Study-level points and caveats: Specificity for CMV antigens was confirmed in vitro for three of the CMV-associated chains.

About this clone: What it binds is not known.

The J segment lost 0 bases and the V segment lost 4 bases, leaving 3 bases of the junction unmatched. CDR1 MNHEY and CDR2 SMNVEV come from the germline V gene (reference sequence). This CDR3 is built from 15 residues. The protocol was immunoSEQ multiplex PCR, while the TCRdb copy is restricted to in-frame clones and leaves out a portion. The data contain roughly 280,000 clones, 65% to 90% of them singletons. This sequence joins TRBV27 and TRBJ2-1; TRBD2 matches at 7 bases. The material sequenced was PBMCs. The TCR was taken from a woman aged 18-29 years in good health and CMV-seronegative. The CDR3 reads CASSSGGGSYNEQFF. The CDR3 nucleotides read TGTGCCAGCAGTTCCGGCGGGGGCTCCTACAATGAGCAGTTCTTC.